These T cell receptor beta chains were read from a single sample in a study of cytomegalovirus exposure and HLA in healthy donors. Measured with immunoSEQ multiplex PCR; TCRdb has only the in-frame clones, and not every one. The sample lists approximately 150,000 clones, roughly 70% occurring once. The sequencing input was PBMCs. The receptors were sampled from a man aged 25-45 years in good health and CMV-seropositive. Each CDR3 is given with its conserved first and last residue. The D gene is left open where the match is weak. Part of the rows lack a size; the others show once, few, many or a class for expanded clones.

TRBJ2-7 | TRBV19 | TRBD2 | few | TGTGCCAGTAAAGGGACTAGCGGGAGGGGATACGAGCAGTACTTC | CASKGTSGRGYEQYF
TRBJ2-2 | TRBV7-3 | . | . | TGTGCCAGCAGCCGTGGAGCCGCGACCTGGGGGGAGCTGTTTTTT | CASSRGAATWGELFF
TRBJ2-3 | TRBV28 | . | . | TGTGCCAGCAACTCCGGCACAGATACGCAGTATTTT | CASNSGTDTQYF
TRBJ2-1 | TRBV15 | TRBD1 | . | TGTGCCACCAGCAGACCCGGGACAGGGAGTTACAATGAGCAGTTCTTC | CATSRPGTGSYNEQFF
TRBJ2-7 | TRBV6-1 | TRBD2 | . | TGTGCCAGCAGTGTGGGGGACGGGACTAGCGGGAGAGTACGGTTCGGCGAGCAGTACTTC | CASSVGDGTSGRVRFGEQYF
TRBJ2-5 | TRBV28 | TRBD1 | . | TGTGCCAGCACCAACAATGGGGCAGGGGGCGTCGGAGAGACCCAGTACTTC | CASTNNGAGGVGETQYF
TRBJ1-3 | TRBV9 | . | . | TGTGCCAGCAGCGGTGAAGGGGGCTCTGGAAACACCATATATTTT | CASSGEGGSGNTIYF
TRBJ1-1 | TRBV11-2 | . | . | TGTGCCAGCAGCTTGGCAGGGGTAACTGAAGCTTTCTTT | CASSLAGVTEAFF
TRBJ1-2 | TRBV11-3 | . | . | TGTGCCAGCAGAGAGGGGGGGGCCGGCTATGGCTACACCTTC | CASREGGAGYGYTF
TRBJ1-5 | TRBV7-8 | . | . | TGTGCCAGCAGCTCCCAAGAGAATCAGCCCCAGCATTTT | CASSSQENQPQHF
TRBJ2-7 | TRBV28 | TRBD1 | few | TGTGCCAGCAGCCGCGGGACAGGGCCTCCCTACGAGCAGTACTTC | CASSRGTGPPYEQYF
TRBJ1-6 | TRBV5-1 | TRBD1 | few | TGCGCCAGCAGCTTGGGGGTGCAGGGGGAATCACCCCTCCACTTT | CASSLGVQGESPLHF
TRBJ2-3 | TRBV10-3 | . | . | TGTGCCATCAGACCCGGCGGAATAAGCACAGATACGCAGTATTTT | CAIRPGGISTDTQYF